Included here is one TCR beta chain sequence, with context. No antigen is known for it. Base qualities are not recorded, but no much larger clone differs from it by a single base. The data belong to a study of regulatory T cells in long-lasting Graves disease (dated by TCRdb to about 2021). A note on the overall study: Persistent Graves' disease was defined as persistently positive TSH receptor autoantibodies together with antithyroid drug treatment for over 5 years. A total of 33 samples were covered by TCR sequencing, comprising approximately 13 persistent and around 20 newly diagnosed Graves' disease patients. This study used TCR sequencing and RNA sequencing of peripheral blood to compare persistent Graves' disease patients against newly diagnosed Graves' disease patients. The study took place in China and was registered as a clinical trial. Antithyroid drugs had been taken for 8.5 to 12 years on average by persistent Graves' disease patients in the clinical cohort.

The time point tag for this specimen amounts to: persistent/refractory GD, antithyroid drugs over 5 years with positive TRAb. RNA was extracted from PBMCs in TRIzol for both TCR sequencing and RNA sequencing. The diagnosis of Graves' disease followed American Thyroid Association guidelines. Patients for the study were recruited at an endocrinology department in Xi'an, China. From each patient, about 9.7 milliliters of peripheral blood was collected into an EDTA anticoagulant tube. PBMCs were isolated by Ficoll Paque Plus density gradient separation without further T cell sorting. An Agilent 2100 Bioanalyzer and agarose gel were used to check RNA quality, while a NanoDrop 2000 measured RNA concentration. General study outcomes and caveats: Sequencing and analysis were limited to the TCR beta chain. Patients with persistent disease shared more public clonotypes (about 2,700) than newly diagnosed patients did (966). Lower TCR Shannon entropy and fewer highly expanded clones were observed in persistent Graves' disease patients than in newly diagnosed patients, which suggested clonal expansion. Preferential use of TRBV28, TRBJ1-2 and TRBJ2-5 was observed in persistent disease, whereas TRBV20-1 and TRBJ2-1 were favored in newly diagnosed disease. Peripheral blood alone was examined, since thyroid tissue, which constituted the primary lesion, could not be accessed. The small sample size was acknowledged by the authors as a limitation that may reduce accuracy.

Library prep was done by multiplex PCR. TCRdb records Illumina HiSeq 4000 as the sequencer. TCR beta libraries were built with iRepertoire HTBI primers and Arm-PCR amplification of CDR3 regions. PCR products were gel purified before sequencing. The published analysis was carried out like this. A total of 62 TRBV and about 13 TRBJ segments were identified across samples and were used for gene usage analysis of CDR3 amino acid clonotypes. Filtered high-quality paired reads were merged into contigs using COPE and FqMerger. Contigs were aligned with BLAST to IMGT TRBV, TRBD and TRBJ reference genes, and CDR3 was defined per IMGT. Any clonotype with a frequency above 0.1% was classified as a highly expanded clone. Shannon entropy was used to measure repertoire diversity, and the Gini coefficient was used to measure V-J evenness. A clonotype found in more than one individual was treated as public. TCRdb took the public reads, trimmed them with fastp at Q25, ran MiXCR for clone calling and kept in-frame beta chains. CDR3 protein sequences are deduplicated, and each keeps its most common genes and DNA. These V and J calls rely on TCRdb rather than the paper's analysis. Here the sample has 360,000 or so distinct CDR3 sequences; roughly 24% occur a single time. Around 30% of the sample comes from the top ten.

From a lookup of the germline V gene, CDR1 and CDR2 are MDHEN and SYDVKM. The CDR3, cysteine through phenylalanine, is 14 amino acids long. Here the CDR3 DNA is all that survives: 42 bases in frame from base 1. A distance of 12 bases separates the germline ends of V and J, which lose 3 bases and 6 bases respectively. The sequence came from a woman aged 40 to 55 with Graves disease. Donor details come from another sample of the same person, matched by shared clones. The chain is made from TRBV28 and TRBJ1-5; TRBD1 might be the D gene, on 6 matching bases. Sequencing was performed on peripheral blood mononuclear cells (PBMCs), taken when the disease was refractory, from a patient treated with antithyroid drugs. The CDR3 is CASSFTGLSQPQHF. The nucleotide sequence is TGTGCCAGCAGTTTTACAGGGCTCAGTCAGCCCCAGCATTTT.